Sequencing of this T cell receptor (beta chain) was carried out in a study of blood T cell repertoires in COVID-19. This clone has a handful of counts. Clones were read by immunoSEQ multiplex PCR, and TCRdb kept only the in-frame ones, dropping some. This table has 100,000 to 150,000 clones, approximately 68% appearing once. Sequenced sample: peripheral blood. This receptor was identified in a woman in her 70s with acute or convalescent COVID-19.

The CDR3 bases are TGTGCCAGTTCAGGGTCCTTTGGGTCACCCCTCCACTTT. The encoded protein is CASSGSFGSPLHF. The gene calls are TRBV19 and TRBJ1-6; D is perhaps TRBD1 (5 bases). Germline values: CDR1 LNHDA, CDR2 SQIVND (reference sequence). This CDR3 region has 13 residues. V shed 8 bases and J shed 10 bases, with 15 bases lying between them.